This record concerns one T cell receptor beta chain sequence. Its antigen is not known. Read sequence stops 3 residues before the CDR3 end, and the germline J gene provides the missing end. Clones were sequenced by immunoSEQ multiplex PCR, and TCRdb holds only the in-frame ones, with some missing. This table holds under 45,000 clones. This CDR3 is 15 amino acids long. V lost 0 bases and J lost 0, with 9 bases in between. Germline lookup yields CDR1 SGHRS and CDR2 YFSETQ. These data are taken from a study of T cells in women clearing cervical HPV infection. Overall study context: Cases were women with histologically confirmed HPV16-related CIN3 or worse, including a couple of invasive cancers. No precancer developed; the control's incident HPV16 infection cleared within 12 months.

HPV was found by MY09/MY11 PCR and dot-blot genotyping. General study findings and limits: CIN3+ cases had significantly higher TCR richness than controls; evenness did not differ.

This sequence was found in a woman aged 18 to 75 with a cervical HPV16 infection that either progressed to CIN3+ or cleared (not recorded which). Sequencing used blood buffy coat. This chain uses TRBV5-1 with TRBJ1-1; D is uncertain. CDR3 DNA (partial): TGCGCCAGCAGCTTGGGGTTACTCATGAACACTGAA. This codes for CASSLGLLMNTE. The CDR3, in full, reads CASSLGLLMNTEAFF.